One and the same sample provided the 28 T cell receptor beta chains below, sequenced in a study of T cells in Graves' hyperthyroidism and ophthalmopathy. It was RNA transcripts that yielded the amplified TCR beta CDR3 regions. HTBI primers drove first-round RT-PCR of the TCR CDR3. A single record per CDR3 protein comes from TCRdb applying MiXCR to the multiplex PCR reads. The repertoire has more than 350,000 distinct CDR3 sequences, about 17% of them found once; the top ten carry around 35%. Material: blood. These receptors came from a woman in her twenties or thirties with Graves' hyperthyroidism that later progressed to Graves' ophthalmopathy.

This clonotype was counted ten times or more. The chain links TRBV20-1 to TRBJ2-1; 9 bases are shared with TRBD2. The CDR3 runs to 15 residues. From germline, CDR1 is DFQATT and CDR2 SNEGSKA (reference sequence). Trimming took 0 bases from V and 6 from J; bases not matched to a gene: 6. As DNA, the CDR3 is TGCAGTGCTAGAGATGGCGGGAGGGACGGCAATGAGCAGTTCTTC. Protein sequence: CSARDGGRDGNEQFF.

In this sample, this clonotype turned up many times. The CDR3 bases are TGTGCCAGCCTACGGGGACAGGGGTCAGATGGCTACACCTTC. Amino acids: CASLRGQGSDGYTF. The J gene is TRBJ1-2, the V gene TRBV6-1; 10 bases map to TRBD1. Germline V gene data show CDR1 as MNHNS and CDR2 as SASEGT. This CDR3 contains 14 residues. The junction had 9 bases not matched to a gene; V was cut back by 8 bases and J by 6 bases.

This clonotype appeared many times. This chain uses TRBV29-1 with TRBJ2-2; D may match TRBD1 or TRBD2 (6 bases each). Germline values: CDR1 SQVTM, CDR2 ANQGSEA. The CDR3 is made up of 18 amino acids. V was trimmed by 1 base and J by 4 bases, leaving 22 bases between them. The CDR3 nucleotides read TGCAGCGTTGAAGTAGCGGACAGAACCTCCTGGGGCACCGGGGAGCTGTTTTTT. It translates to CSVEVADRTSWGTGELFF.

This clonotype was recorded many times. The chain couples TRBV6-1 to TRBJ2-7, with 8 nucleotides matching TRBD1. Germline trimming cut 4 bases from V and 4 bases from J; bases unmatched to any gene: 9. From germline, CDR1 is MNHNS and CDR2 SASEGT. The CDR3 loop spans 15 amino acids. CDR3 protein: CASSVAGTGVYEQYF. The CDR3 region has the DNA TGTGCCAGCAGTGTCGCCGGGACAGGTGTTTACGAGCAGTACTTC.

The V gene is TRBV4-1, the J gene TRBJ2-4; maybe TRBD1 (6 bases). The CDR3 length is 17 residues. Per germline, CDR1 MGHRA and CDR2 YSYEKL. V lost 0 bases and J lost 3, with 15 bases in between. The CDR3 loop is CASSQDSTGSGKNIQYF. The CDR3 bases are TGCGCCAGCAGCCAAGATTCCACAGGGTCAGGCAAAAACATTCAGTACTTC.

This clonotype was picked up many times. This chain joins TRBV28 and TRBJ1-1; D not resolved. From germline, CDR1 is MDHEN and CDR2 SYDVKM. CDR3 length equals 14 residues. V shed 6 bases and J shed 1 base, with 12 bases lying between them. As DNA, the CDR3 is TGTGCCAGCAGCTCCCAGGTAGAGAACACTGAAGCTTTCTTT. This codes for CASSSQVENTEAFF. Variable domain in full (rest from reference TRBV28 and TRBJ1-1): DVKVTQSSRYLVKRTGEKVFLECVQDMDHENMFWYRQDPGLGLRLIYFSYDVKMKEKGDIPEGYSVSREKKERFSLILESASTNQTSMYLCASSSQVENTEAFFGQGTRLTVV.

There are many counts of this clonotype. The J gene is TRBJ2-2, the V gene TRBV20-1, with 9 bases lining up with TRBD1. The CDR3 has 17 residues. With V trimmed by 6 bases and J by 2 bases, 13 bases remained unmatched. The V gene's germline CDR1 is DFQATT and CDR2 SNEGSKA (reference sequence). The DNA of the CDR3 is TGCAGTGCCAGGCGTGCGGGACAGGGTGGAAACACCGGGGAGCTGTTTTTT. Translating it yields CSARRAGQGGNTGELFF.

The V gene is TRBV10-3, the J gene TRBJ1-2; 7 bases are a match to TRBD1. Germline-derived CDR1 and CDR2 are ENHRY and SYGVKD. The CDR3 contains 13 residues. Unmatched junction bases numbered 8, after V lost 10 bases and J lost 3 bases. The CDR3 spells CANSRDRDYGYTF. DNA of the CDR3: TGTGCCAACTCCAGGGACAGAGACTATGGCTACACCTTC.

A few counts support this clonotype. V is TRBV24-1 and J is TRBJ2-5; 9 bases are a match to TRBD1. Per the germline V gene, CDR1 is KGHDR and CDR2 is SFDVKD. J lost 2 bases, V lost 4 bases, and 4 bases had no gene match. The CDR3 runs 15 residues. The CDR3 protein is CATSDPDRGQETQYF. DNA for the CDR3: TGTGCCACCAGTGACCCGGACAGGGGTCAAGAGACCCAGTACTTC.

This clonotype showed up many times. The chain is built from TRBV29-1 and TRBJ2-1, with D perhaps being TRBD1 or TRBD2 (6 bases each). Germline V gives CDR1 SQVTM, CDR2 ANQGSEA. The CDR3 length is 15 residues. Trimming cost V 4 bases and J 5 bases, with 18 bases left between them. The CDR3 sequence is CSVGNTGRFDNEQFF. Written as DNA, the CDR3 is TGCAGCGTTGGTAACACAGGGAGGTTCGACAATGAGCAGTTCTTC.

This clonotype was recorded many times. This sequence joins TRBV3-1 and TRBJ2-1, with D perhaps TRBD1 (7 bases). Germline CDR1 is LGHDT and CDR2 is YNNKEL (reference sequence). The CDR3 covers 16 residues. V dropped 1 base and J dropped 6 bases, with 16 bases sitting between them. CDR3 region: CASSQVTGTYGNEQFF. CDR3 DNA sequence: TGTGCCAGCAGCCAAGTGACAGGGACTTACGGCAATGAGCAGTTCTTC.

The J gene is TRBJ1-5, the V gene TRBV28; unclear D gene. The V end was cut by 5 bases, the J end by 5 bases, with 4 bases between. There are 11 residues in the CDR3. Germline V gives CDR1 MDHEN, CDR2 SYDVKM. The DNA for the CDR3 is TGTGCCAGCAGTCTTTATCAGCCCCAGCATTTT. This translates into CASSLYQPQHF.

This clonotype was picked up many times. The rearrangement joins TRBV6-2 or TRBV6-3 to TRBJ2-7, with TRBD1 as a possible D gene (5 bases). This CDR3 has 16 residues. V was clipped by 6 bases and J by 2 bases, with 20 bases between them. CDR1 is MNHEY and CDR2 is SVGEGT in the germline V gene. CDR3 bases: TGTGCCAGCAGGGACCACGACTGGACACCTCCCTACGAGCAGTACTTC. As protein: CASRDHDWTPPYEQYF.

CDR3 sequence reads: CASSNPGLAYEQFF. The CDR3 DNA is TGTGCCAGTAGCAACCCGGGACTAGCATACGAGCAGTTCTTC. This rearrangement joins TRBV19 to TRBJ2-1; 9 bases fit TRBD2. Germline CDR1 is LNHDA and CDR2 is SQIVND (reference sequence). V gave up 6 bases and J gave up 10 bases; unmatched junction bases: 10. The CDR3 spans 14 residues.

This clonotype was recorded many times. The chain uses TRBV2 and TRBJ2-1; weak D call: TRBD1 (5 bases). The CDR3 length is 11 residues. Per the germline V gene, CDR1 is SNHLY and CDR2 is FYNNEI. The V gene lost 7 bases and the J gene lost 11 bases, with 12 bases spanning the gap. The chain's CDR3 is CASNKQEKQFF. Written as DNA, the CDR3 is TGTGCCAGCAATAAACAGGAGAAGCAGTTCTTC.

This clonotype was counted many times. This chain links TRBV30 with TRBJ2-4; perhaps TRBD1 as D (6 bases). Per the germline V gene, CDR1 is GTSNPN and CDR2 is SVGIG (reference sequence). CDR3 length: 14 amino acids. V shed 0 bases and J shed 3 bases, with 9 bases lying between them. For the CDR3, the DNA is TGTGCCTGGAGTGTACCAGGGGACAAAAACATTCAGTACTTC. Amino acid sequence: CAWSVPGDKNIQYF.

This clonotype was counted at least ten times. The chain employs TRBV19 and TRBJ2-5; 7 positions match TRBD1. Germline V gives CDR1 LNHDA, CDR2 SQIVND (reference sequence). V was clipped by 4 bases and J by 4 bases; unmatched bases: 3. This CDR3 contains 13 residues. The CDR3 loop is CASSTDRRETQYF. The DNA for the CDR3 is TGTGCCAGTAGTACGGACAGGCGAGAGACCCAGTACTTC. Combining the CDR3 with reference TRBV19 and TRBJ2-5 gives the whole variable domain DGGITQSPKYLFRKEGQNVTLSCEQNLNHDAMYWYRQDPGQGLRLIYYSQIVNDFQKGDIAEGYSVSREKKESFPLTVTSAQKNPTAFYLCASSTDRRETQYFGPGTRLLVL.

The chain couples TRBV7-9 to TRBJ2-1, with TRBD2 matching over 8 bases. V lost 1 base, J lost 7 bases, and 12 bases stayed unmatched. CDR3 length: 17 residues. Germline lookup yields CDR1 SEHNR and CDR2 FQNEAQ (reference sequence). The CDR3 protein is CASSLVVGGGIGNEQFF. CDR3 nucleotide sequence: TGTGCCAGCAGCTTAGTGGTCGGCGGGGGGATTGGGAATGAGCAGTTCTTC.

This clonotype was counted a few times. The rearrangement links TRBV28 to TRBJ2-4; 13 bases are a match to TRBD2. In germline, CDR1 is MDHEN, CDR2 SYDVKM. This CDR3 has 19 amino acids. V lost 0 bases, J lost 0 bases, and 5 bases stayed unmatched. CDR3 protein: CASSLWVGLAGVAKNIQYF. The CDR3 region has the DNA TGTGCCAGCAGTTTATGGGTCGGACTAGCGGGAGTAGCCAAAAACATTCAGTACTTC. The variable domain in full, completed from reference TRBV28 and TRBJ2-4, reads DVKVTQSSRYLVKRTGEKVFLECVQDMDHENMFWYRQDPGLGLRLIYFSYDVKMKEKGDIPEGYSVSREKKERFSLILESASTNQTSMYLCASSLWVGLAGVAKNIQYFGAGTRLSVL.

This CDR3 reads CASRPIRGPNTEAFF. CDR3 nucleotide sequence: TGTGCCAGCAGACCTATTCGCGGACCGAACACTGAAGCTTTCTTT. The chain is built from TRBV27 and TRBJ1-1; D is unclear. CDR3 length equals 15 residues. V was pared by 6 bases and J by 1 base, with 15 bases between. Germline CDR1 reads MNHEY; CDR2 reads SMNVEV (reference sequence).

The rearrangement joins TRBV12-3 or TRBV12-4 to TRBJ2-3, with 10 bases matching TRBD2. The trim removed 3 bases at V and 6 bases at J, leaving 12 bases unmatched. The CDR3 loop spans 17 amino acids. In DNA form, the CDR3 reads TGTGCCAGCAGTTTTTTGAGCGGGAGGGTCCGTCCCGATACGCAGTATTTT. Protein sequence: CASSFLSGRVRPDTQYF.

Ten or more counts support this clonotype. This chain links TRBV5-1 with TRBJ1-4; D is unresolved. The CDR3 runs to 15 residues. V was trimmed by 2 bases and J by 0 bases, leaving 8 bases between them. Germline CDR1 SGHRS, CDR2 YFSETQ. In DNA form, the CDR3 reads TGCGCCAGCAGCTTATCACCTGCAACTAATGAAAAACTGTTTTTT. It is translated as CASSLSPATNEKLFF.

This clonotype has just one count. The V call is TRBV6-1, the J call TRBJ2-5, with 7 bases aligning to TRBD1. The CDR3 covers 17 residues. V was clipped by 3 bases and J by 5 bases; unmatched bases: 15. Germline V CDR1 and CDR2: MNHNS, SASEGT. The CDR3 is CASSDLQTGRWRETQYF. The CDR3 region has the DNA TGTGCCAGCAGTGACCTTCAGACAGGGCGGTGGAGGGAGACCCAGTACTTC.

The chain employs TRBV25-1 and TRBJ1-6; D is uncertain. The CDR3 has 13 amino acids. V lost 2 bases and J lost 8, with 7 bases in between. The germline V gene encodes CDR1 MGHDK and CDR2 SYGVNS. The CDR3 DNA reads TGTGCCAGCAGTGAACCGGGGTATTCACCCCTCCACTTT. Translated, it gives CASSEPGYSPLHF.

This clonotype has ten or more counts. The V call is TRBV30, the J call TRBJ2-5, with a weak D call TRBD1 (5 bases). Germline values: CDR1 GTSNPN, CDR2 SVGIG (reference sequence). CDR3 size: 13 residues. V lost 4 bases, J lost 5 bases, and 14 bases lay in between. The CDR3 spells CAWMAGNEETQYF. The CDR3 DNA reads TGTGCCTGGATGGCAGGGAACGAGGAGACCCAGTACTTC.

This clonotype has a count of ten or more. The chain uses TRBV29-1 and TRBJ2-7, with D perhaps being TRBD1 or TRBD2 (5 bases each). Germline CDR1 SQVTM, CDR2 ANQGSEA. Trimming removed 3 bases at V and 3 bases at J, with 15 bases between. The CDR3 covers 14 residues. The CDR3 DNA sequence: TGCAGCGTTGATCGGGACGGGGTAGGCTACGAGCAGTACTTC. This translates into CSVDRDGVGYEQYF.

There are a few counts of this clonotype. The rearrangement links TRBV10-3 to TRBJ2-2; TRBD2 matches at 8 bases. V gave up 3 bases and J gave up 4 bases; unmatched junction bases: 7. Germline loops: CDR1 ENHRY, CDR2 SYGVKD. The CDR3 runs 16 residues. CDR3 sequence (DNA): TGTGCCATCAGTGAAGAGCGGGGGATAGGCACCGGGGAGCTGTTTTTT. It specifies CAISEERGIGTGELFF.

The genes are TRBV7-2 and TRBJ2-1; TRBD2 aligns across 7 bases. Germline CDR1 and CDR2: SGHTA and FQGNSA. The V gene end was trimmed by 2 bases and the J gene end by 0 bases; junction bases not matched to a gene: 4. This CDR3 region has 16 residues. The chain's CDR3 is CASSLTSESSYNEQFF. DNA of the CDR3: TGTGCCAGCAGCTTAACTAGCGAGAGCTCCTACAATGAGCAGTTCTTC.